These 5 T cell receptor beta chains originate from one sample sequenced in a study of blood T cell repertoires in COVID-19. Some clones are missing from TCRdb's copy, which holds only in-frame ones; the method was immunoSEQ multiplex PCR. The sample consists of roughly 180,000 clones, about 82% of them appearing once. The sample was PBMCs or T cells enriched from blood (not recorded which). Every receptor here comes from a woman under 40 who had recovered from COVID-19.

This clone occurred a few times. The V call is TRBV4-2, the J call TRBJ2-7, with TRBD2 matching 10 bases. The germline gives CDR1 LGHNA, CDR2 YNFKEQ. Trimming at V came to 0 bases and at J to 0 bases, leaving 11 bases not matched to a gene. This CDR3 contains 19 residues. The CDR3: CASSQEVRAGGHSSYEQYF. For the CDR3, the DNA is TGTGCCAGCAGCCAAGAAGTGCGAGCGGGAGGGCATTCCTCCTACGAGCAGTACTTC.

The chain couples TRBV12-3 or TRBV12-4 to TRBJ2-7; tentatively, D is TRBD1 (6 bases). The CDR3 contains 13 residues. Trimming stripped 3 bases from V and 4 bases from J, with 10 bases between. The CDR3 loop is CASSFGQGYEQYF. The CDR3 nucleotides are TGTGCCAGCAGTTTCGGGCAGGGGTACGAGCAGTACTTC.

The V and J genes are TRBV3-1 (or the pseudogene TRBV3-2) and TRBJ2-4; 13 positions match TRBD2. Germline CDR1 LGHDT, CDR2 YNNKEL (reference sequence). This CDR3 has 17 residues. V shed 4 bases and J 6 bases; nucleotides not matched to a gene: 9. CDR3: CASSRTSGRGPVNIQYF. As DNA, the CDR3 is TGTGCCAGCAGCCGGACTAGCGGGAGAGGGCCGGTAAACATTCAGTACTTC.

CDR3 protein: CASTPGQAIYEQYF. CDR3 in DNA: TGTGCCAGCACCCCGGGACAGGCGATCTACGAGCAGTACTTC. The V and J genes are TRBV6-5 and TRBJ2-7; 8 positions match TRBD1. Germline V lookup: CDR1 MNHEY, CDR2 SVGAGI. The CDR3 has 14 amino acids. After removal of 7 bases from V and 3 bases from J, the junction contained 8 bases not matched to a gene.

The CDR3 is CASSNSVSSYNEQFF. For the CDR3, the DNA is TGTGCCAGCAGCAATAGCGTTAGCTCCTACAATGAGCAGTTCTTC. This sequence joins TRBV5-5 and TRBJ2-1; D may be TRBD2 (5 bases). V shed 4 bases and J shed 0 bases, with 11 bases lying between them. The germline V gene has CDR1 SGHKS and CDR2 YYEKEE (reference sequence). CDR3 size: 15 residues.